This T cell receptor (beta chain) was retrieved from a study of T cell repertoires in cytomegalovirus infection. Across the whole study: HLA-C-restricted CMV epitopes, recently identified, and well-studied HLA-B-restricted ones were used by the study. It was the public TCR beta signatures that indicated both CMV infection and matching HLA type. Points from the study as a whole: Adding up the frequency of public TCR beta families identified people who carried CMV plus the relevant HLA. HLA-C-restricted CMV clonotypes gave the most frequent clonotype in two of eight donors.

Turning to this clonotype: Its antigen is currently unknown.

TCRdb fed the reads into MiXCR, producing one record per CDR3 protein. Of hundreds of thousands of distinct CDR3 sequences detected, approximately 31% appear once; the ten largest clones hold 13%. The TCR was taken from a human donor in good health (CMV status not recorded). Some clones in this sample may be carry-over from other donors' samples. The sample consisted of cultured CD8+ T cells from PBMCs, taken from culture after CMV antigen stimulation.

CDR3: CASSPGSHEQYV. The DNA for the CDR3 is TGTGCCAGCAGCCCAGGGTCACACGAGCAGTACGTC. The chain combines TRBV28 with TRBJ2-7; tentatively, D is TRBD1 (5 bases). This CDR3 has 12 amino acids. The germline V gene has CDR1 MDHEN and CDR2 SYDVKM. V lost 6 bases and J 5 bases, leaving 11 bases between the germline ends.